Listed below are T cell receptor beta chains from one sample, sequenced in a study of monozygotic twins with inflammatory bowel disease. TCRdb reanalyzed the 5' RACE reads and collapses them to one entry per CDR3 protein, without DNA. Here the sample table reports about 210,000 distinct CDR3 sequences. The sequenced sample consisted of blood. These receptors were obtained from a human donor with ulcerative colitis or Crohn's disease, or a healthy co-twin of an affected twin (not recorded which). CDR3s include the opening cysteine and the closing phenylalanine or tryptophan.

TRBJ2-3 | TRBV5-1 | CASRELAGATDTQYF
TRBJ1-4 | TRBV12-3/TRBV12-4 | CASSLGGARLVHF
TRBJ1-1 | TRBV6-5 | CASVSPWGPEAFF
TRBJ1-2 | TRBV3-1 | CASSHGTGDGYTF
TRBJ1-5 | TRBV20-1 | CSASTGRNQPQHF
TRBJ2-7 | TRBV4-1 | CASSQDPSATGSGYEQYF
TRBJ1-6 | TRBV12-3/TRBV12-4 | CASSLMLGTYNSPLHF
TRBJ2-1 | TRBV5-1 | CASSSSTDYNEQFF
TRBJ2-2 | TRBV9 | CASSVDTGELFF
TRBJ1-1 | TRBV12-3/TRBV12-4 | CASSLAIRSEAFF
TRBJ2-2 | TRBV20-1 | CSARTSLVGTGELFF
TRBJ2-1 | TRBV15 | CATSRGTGGGDEQFF
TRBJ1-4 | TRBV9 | CASSVVADGMRGLFF
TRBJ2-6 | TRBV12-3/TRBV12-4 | CASWAGSGANVLTF
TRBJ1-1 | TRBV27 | CASSFDERAEAFF
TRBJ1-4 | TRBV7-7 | CASSRPDSTTNEKLFF
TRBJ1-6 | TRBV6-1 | CASREAGTGFYSPLHF
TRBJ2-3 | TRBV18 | CASSQQGARTDTQYF
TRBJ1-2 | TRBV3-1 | CASSQDGAGSKYGYTF
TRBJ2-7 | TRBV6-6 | CASSYSQEAEQYF
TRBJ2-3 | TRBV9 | CASGTGGITDTQYF
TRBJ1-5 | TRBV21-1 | CASSKRSDQPQHF
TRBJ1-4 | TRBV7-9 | CASKRRGDRGEKLFF
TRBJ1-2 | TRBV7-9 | CASSVILGGYTF
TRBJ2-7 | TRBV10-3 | CAISEGQGFLYEQYF
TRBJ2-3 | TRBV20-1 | CSARGTSGGRTDTQYF
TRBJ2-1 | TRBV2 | CASSEGGQVYNEQFF
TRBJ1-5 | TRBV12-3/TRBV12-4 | CASTLGGSLNQPQHF
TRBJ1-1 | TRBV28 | CASSFDRVGLVRGPEAFF
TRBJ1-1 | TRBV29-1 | CSVRPGTGGGYTEAFF
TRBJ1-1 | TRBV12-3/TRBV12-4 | CASSLALGENTEAFF
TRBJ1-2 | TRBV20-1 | CSARDNYGYTF
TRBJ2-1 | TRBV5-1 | CASSLAGFVSYNEQFF
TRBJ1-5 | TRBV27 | CASRADRIIGQPQHF
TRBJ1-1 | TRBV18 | CASSPLPEGGGTEAFF
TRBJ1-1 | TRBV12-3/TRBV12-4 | CASRVTGTSTEAFF
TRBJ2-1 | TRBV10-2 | CASSERGHNEQFF
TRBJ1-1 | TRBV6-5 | CASSPQLNTEAFF
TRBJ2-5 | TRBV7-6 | CASSSGGLPFQETQYF
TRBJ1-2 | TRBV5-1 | CASSPGQLFNYGYTF
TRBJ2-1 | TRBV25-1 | CASTLDSYNEQFF
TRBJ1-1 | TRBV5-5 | CASGGDVLMNTEAFF
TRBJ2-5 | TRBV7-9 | CASSHLSRAGETQYF
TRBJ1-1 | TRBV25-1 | CASSEYGFGQMNTEAFF
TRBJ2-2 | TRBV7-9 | CASSFGRANTGELFF
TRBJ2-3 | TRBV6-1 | CASSERRGPVEADTQYF
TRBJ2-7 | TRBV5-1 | CASSPITGAYEQYF
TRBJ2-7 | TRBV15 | CASSSGVPYEQYF
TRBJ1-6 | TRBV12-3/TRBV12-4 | CASSWAYSSYNSPLHF
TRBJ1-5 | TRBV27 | CASSPLFGSQPQHF
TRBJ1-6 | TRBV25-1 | CASGTAGNSPLHF
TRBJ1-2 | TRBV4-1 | CASSQAEGANNYGYTF
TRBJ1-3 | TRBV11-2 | CASSTPGPPKGYTIYF
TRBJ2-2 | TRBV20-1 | CSGNRNTGELFF
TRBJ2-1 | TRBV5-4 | CASSLVSASGNEQFF
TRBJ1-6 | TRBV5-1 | CASSFPDSPLHF
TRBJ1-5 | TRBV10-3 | CAISESGQGYQPQHF
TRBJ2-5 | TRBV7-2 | CASSLVGGPRTQYF
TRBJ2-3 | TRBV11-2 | CASSRLIAGGLTDTQYF